This T cell receptor beta chain was profiled in a study of cytomegalovirus exposure and HLA in healthy donors. Study results and caveats: A later analysis linked a missense DCLRE1C variant to TCR beta V- and J-gene trimming.

Germline V gene data show CDR1 as MNHEY and CDR2 as SVGAGI. V lost 0 bases and J lost 3; bases outside the gene matches: 7. The CDR3 runs to 16 residues. This clone was counted once. Its cognate antigen is unknown. Donors were ostensibly healthy at sampling, although undocumented immune exposures were probable. It was with 60 Vbeta and 13 Jbeta primers that the PCR ran. The protocol was immunoSEQ multiplex PCR, while the TCRdb copy is restricted to in-frame clones and leaves out a portion. This table holds about 89,000 clones, around 74% found once. The sequence was obtained from a young man in good health and CMV-seropositive. This chain uses TRBV6-5 with TRBJ2-5, with 7 bases that match TRBD1. Sequencing was done on a sample of PBMCs. The CDR3 is CASSYSLGQGEETQYF. CDR3 nucleotides: TGTGCCAGCAGTTACTCTCTTGGTCAGGGGGAAGAGACCCAGTACTTC.